Each of the 20 T cell receptor beta chains below was sequenced from the same sample in a study of blood T cell repertoires in COVID-19. Profiled with immunoSEQ multiplex PCR; TCRdb holds only in-frame clones, not every one. The repertoire holds approximately 120,000 clones, with 85% to 90% as singletons. The sample was peripheral blood. These receptors came from a human donor in a cohort sampled during active COVID-19.

The rearrangement links TRBV28 to TRBJ2-3; TRBD2 agrees at 11 bases. This CDR3 has 13 amino acids. The V and J ends lost 6 bases and 6 bases, in that order; junction bases with no gene match: 2. From germline, CDR1 is MDHEN and CDR2 SYDVKM. CDR3 nucleotides: TGTGCCAGCAGGAGGACTAGCGGGGATACGCAGTATTTT. Its protein product is CASRRTSGDTQYF.

The chain is built from TRBV5-1 and TRBJ2-1; D is uncertain. The CDR3 is 12 residues long. Per germline, CDR1 SGHRS and CDR2 YFSETQ. The V end lost 1 base, the J end lost 7 bases, and 6 bases lay between the germline ends. Here the CDR3 reads CASSLNLNEQFF. CDR3 sequence (DNA): TGCGCCAGCAGCTTGAATTTAAATGAGCAGTTCTTC. The full variable domain, completed using reference TRBV5-1 and TRBJ2-1, is KAGVTQTPRYLIKTRGQQVTLSCSPISGHRSVSWYQQTPGQGLQFLFEYFSETQRNKGNFPGRFSGRQFSNSRSEMNVSTLELGDSALYLCASSLNLNEQFFGPGTRLTVL.

This chain links TRBV5-1 with TRBJ2-7; D not certain. Trimming removed 2 bases from V and 4 bases from J, with 4 bases in between. The CDR3 contains 11 residues. Germline CDR1 and CDR2: SGHRS and YFSETQ. DNA for the CDR3: TGCGCCAGCAGCTTCGGGTACGAGCAGTACTTC. As protein: CASSFGYEQYF. The whole variable domain, filled in from reference TRBV5-1 and TRBJ2-7, reads KAGVTQTPRYLIKTRGQQVTLSCSPISGHRSVSWYQQTPGQGLQFLFEYFSETQRNKGNFPGRFSGRQFSNSRSEMNVSTLELGDSALYLCASSFGYEQYFGPGTRLTVT.

V gene TRBV5-4 combines with J gene TRBJ2-5; the match to TRBD1 covers 9 bases. This CDR3 spans 15 amino acids. The germline V gene encodes CDR1 SGHNT and CDR2 YYREEE (reference sequence). The junction had 7 bases not matched to a gene; V was cut back by 4 bases and J by 3 bases. The CDR3 sequence: CASSLTGGAKETQYF. CDR3 coding DNA: TGTGCCAGCAGCCTCACAGGGGGCGCGAAAGAGACCCAGTACTTC. The full variable domain, its missing parts supplied by reference TRBV5-4 and TRBJ2-5, is ETGVTQSPTHLIKTRGQQVTLRCSSQSGHNTVSWYQQALGQGPQFIFQYYREEENGRGNFPPRFSGLQFPNYSSELNVNALELDDSALYLCASSLTGGAKETQYFGPGTRLLVL.

The V and J genes are TRBV11-2 and TRBJ2-1, with TRBD2 matching 9 bases. The CDR3 is made up of 14 amino acids. Per germline, CDR1 SGHAT and CDR2 FQNNGV. V shed 5 bases and J 8 bases; nucleotides not matched to a gene: 7. The CDR3 here is CASSPLGLAHEQFF. The CDR3 nucleotides read TGTGCCAGCAGCCCTTTGGGACTAGCCCATGAGCAGTTCTTC.

This chain joins TRBV5-1 and TRBJ2-5; TRBD1 is a possible D gene (5 bases). V lost 4 bases to trimming and J lost 5 bases, with 9 bases between them. CDR1 is SGHRS and CDR2 is YFSETQ in the germline V gene. The CDR3 contains 12 residues. This CDR3 reads CASSMAGETQYF. CDR3 DNA sequence: TGCGCCAGCAGCATGGCAGGGGAGACCCAGTACTTC.

This rearrangement joins TRBV5-6 to TRBJ1-2; possible D gene TRBD1, 6 bases. CDR1 is SGHDT, CDR2 YYEEEE, per germline. The CDR3 contains 16 residues. The germline V and J ends were trimmed by 6 bases and 4 bases, with 22 bases remaining between them. The CDR3 DNA reads TGTGCCAGCATCGATCAGGGGTTTGGGGTTTCCTATGGCTACACCTTC. Translated: CASIDQGFGVSYGYTF. Filled out from reference TRBV5-6 and TRBJ1-2, the complete variable domain reads DAGVTQSPTHLIKTRGQQVTLRCSPKSGHDTVSWYQQALGQGPQFIFQYYEEEERQRGNFPDRFSGHQFPNYSSELNVNALLLGDSALYLCASIDQGFGVSYGYTFGSGTRLTVV.

This chain links TRBV5-1 with TRBJ1-2, with 7 bases matching TRBD1. CDR1 and CDR2 (germline): SGHRS, YFSETQ. V was clipped by 1 base and J by 2 bases; unmatched bases: 5. The CDR3 is 15 residues long. In DNA, the CDR3 is TGCGCCAGCAGCTTGCAGGGGGACAGAAACTATGGCTACACCTTC. It yields the protein CASSLQGDRNYGYTF.

The chain links TRBV19 to TRBJ2-2; tentative D call: TRBD2 (7 bases). Germline assignment: CDR1 LNHDA and CDR2 SQIVND (reference sequence). CDR3 size: 13 residues. The ends were cut back, 4 bases at V and 7 bases at J, with 10 bases in the middle. The CDR3 spells CASSSGGGGELFF. CDR3 sequence (DNA): TGTGCCAGTAGTAGCGGGGGCGGCGGGGAGCTGTTTTTT.

This chain joins TRBV18 and TRBJ2-5; D possibly corresponds to TRBD1 (5 bases). The end of the DNA is better explained by TRBJ2-7, so the J call may be wrong. CDR3 length: 14 amino acids. Germline V lookup: CDR1 KGHSH, CDR2 LQKENI. In nucleotides, the CDR3 is TGTGCCAGCTCACCCCAGGGAATCTCCTACGAGCAGTACTTC. This sequence encodes CASSPQGISYEQYF.

The chain is built from TRBV11-3 and TRBJ1-1; the match to TRBD1 covers 7 bases. Germline V gives CDR1 SGHNT, CDR2 YENEEA. This CDR3 comprises 15 residues. V lost 1 base, J lost 1 base, and 3 bases stayed unmatched. The CDR3 reads CASSLGQGENTEAFF. The CDR3 nucleotides read TGTGCCAGCAGCTTAGGGCAGGGGGAGAACACTGAAGCTTTCTTT.

This clone has only a few counts. The chain carries TRBV11-2 and TRBJ2-3; tentative D call: TRBD2 (5 bases). Germline CDR1 reads SGHAT; CDR2 reads FQNNGV. The CDR3 contains 15 residues. Trimming cost V 1 base and J 0 bases, with 8 bases left between them. In DNA, the CDR3 is TGTGCCAGCAGCTTAGCTCGGGGTAGCACAGATACGCAGTATTTT. Its protein product is CASSLARGSTDTQYF.

The J gene is TRBJ2-1, the V gene TRBV19; 7 bases align to TRBD2. This CDR3 has 13 amino acids. Germline CDR1 LNHDA, CDR2 SQIVND (reference sequence). V trimming: 6 bases; J trimming: 15 bases; junction bases outside the gene matches: 14. In nucleotides, the CDR3 is TGTGCCAGTAGGTTCCAGCGGGACCCTAGCCCGTTCTTC. Residues: CASRFQRDPSPFF.

This sequence joins TRBV19 and TRBJ2-2; TRBD1 might be the D (6 bases). Germline V gene lookup returns CDR1 LNHDA and CDR2 SQIVND (reference sequence). Trimming cost V 4 bases and J 11 bases, with 17 bases left between them. CDR3 length equals 14 residues. DNA for the CDR3: TGTGCCAGTAGTACATCCGGACAGTCCTTTGAGCTGTTTTTT. This gives the protein CASSTSGQSFELFF.

This clone has only one observation. The chain links TRBV5-6 to TRBJ1-2; tentatively, D is TRBD1 (5 bases). This CDR3 comprises 17 residues. Germline values: CDR1 SGHDT, CDR2 YYEEEE. Trimming removed 5 bases from V and 5 bases from J, with 25 bases in between. The CDR3 DNA sequence: TGTGCCAGCAGTTTCCCGGAGGGGCCCAAGACCGGGTATGGCTACACCTTC. The encoded protein is CASSFPEGPKTGYGYTF.

The V gene is TRBV11-2, the J gene TRBJ1-2, with D tentatively TRBD1 (5 bases). V shed 3 bases and J shed 6 bases, with 11 bases lying between them. Germline CDR1 is SGHAT and CDR2 is FQNNGV. This CDR3 comprises 13 residues. CDR3 in DNA: TGTGCCAGCAGCTTTATAACAGGAGATGGCTACACCTTC. It specifies CASSFITGDGYTF.

This chain connects TRBV6-5 to TRBJ2-4; D call uncertain. Per germline, CDR1 MNHEY and CDR2 SVGAGI. The length of the CDR3 is 13 residues. The V end was cut by 6 bases, the J end by 7 bases, with 13 bases between. CDR3 sequence (DNA): TGTGCCAGCAGACCCGAGTCGAGTAACATTCAGTACTTC. Translated: CASRPESSNIQYF.

This clone showed up just once. The rearrangement links TRBV18 to TRBJ1-1, with 11 bases aligning to TRBD1. V shed 3 bases and J 3 bases; nucleotides not matched to a gene: 3. The CDR3 is 15 amino acids. The germline V gene has CDR1 KGHSH and CDR2 LQKENI. The CDR3 is CASSPWGQGDTEAFF. The CDR3 coding sequence is TGTGCCAGCTCACCGTGGGGACAGGGGGACACTGAAGCTTTCTTT.

V and J are TRBV9 and TRBJ1-2; maybe TRBD1 (5 bases). Germline V gene sequence: CDR1 SGDLS, CDR2 YYNGEE. V gave up 0 bases and J gave up 3 bases, with 9 bases separating them. CDR3 size: 14 residues. CDR3 in amino acids: CASSVDRGDYGYTF. CDR3 DNA sequence: TGTGCCAGCAGCGTAGACCGGGGGGACTATGGCTACACCTTC. Full variable domain (remainder filled in from reference TRBV9 and TRBJ1-2): DSGVTQTPKHLITATGQRVTLRCSPRSGDLSVYWYQQSLDQGLQFLIQYYNGEERAKGNILERFSAQQFPDLHSELNLSSLELGDSALYFCASSVDRGDYGYTFGSGTRLTVV.

CDR3 sequence (DNA): TGTGCCAGCAGCGGAGCACTAGCGGGGCGCTACAATGAGCAGTTCTTC. Translation gives CASSGALAGRYNEQFF. The chain employs TRBV5-8 and TRBJ2-1; 10 positions agree with TRBD2. CDR1 and CDR2 (germline): SGHTS, YDEGEE. Trimming at V came to 4 bases and at J to 3 bases, leaving 7 bases not matched to a gene. The CDR3 covers 16 residues.